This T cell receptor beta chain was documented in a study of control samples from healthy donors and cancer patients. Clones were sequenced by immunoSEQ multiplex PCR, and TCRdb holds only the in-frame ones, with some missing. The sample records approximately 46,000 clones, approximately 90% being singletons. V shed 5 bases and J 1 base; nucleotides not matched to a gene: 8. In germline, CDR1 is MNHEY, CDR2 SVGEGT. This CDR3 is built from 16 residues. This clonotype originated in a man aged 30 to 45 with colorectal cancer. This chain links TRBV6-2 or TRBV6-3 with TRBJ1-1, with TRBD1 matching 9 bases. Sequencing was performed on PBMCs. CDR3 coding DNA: TGTGCCAGCAGTACATGGACAGGGGCAGAGAACACTGAAGCTTTCTTT. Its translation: CASSTWTGAENTEAFF.